These T cell receptor beta chains were read from a single sample in a study of blood T cell repertoires in COVID-19. Profiled with immunoSEQ multiplex PCR; TCRdb holds only in-frame clones, not every one. The profile shows roughly 71,000 clones, 75% to 90% of them singletons. Sequenced input: peripheral blood. These receptors all stem from a woman of 80 years or more with acute or convalescent COVID-19. Each CDR3 is given with its conserved first and last residue. Fields, in order: V gene, J gene, clone size, D gene, CDR3 DNA, CDR3 protein. D genes are given only for firm matches. The listing skips clone size in some rows; elsewhere it reads once, few, many or a size class.

TRBV6-5	TRBJ2-7	NA	NA	TGTGCCAGTTCTAGAGGGATCCACGAGCAGTACTTC	CASSRGIHEQYF
TRBV20-1	TRBJ1-6	few	NA	TGCAGTGCTATTACCAGGGCTCCCCTCCACTTT	CSAITRAPLHF
TRBV15	TRBJ1-4	once	NA	TGTGCCACCAGCAGAGATGCGGTCAGGAGGGGTGGACGCGAAAAACTGTTTTTT	CATSRDAVRRGGREKLFF
TRBV6-6	TRBJ2-2	NA	TRBD1	TGTGCCAGCAGTCCAACTTCAGGGGGCGCGCGCACCGGGGAGCTGTTTTTT	CASSPTSGGARTGELFF
TRBV30	TRBJ1-1	NA	NA	TGTGCCTGGACCACGGACTGGAGCCTAATGAACACTGAAGCTTTCTTT	CAWTTDWSLMNTEAFF
TRBV5-1	TRBJ2-5	NA	NA	TGCGCCAGCAGCTTGGAAACGGGACTTGTTTATCACCAAGAGACCCAGTACTTC	CASSLETGLVYHQETQYF
TRBV19	TRBJ2-5	NA	NA	TGTGCCAGTAGTATACGAGACAGTCAAGAGACCCAGTACTTC	CASSIRDSQETQYF
TRBV5-1	TRBJ2-7	NA	NA	TGCGCCAGCAGCGCGGGTCTGTCCCCCTACGAGCAGTACTTC	CASSAGLSPYEQYF
TRBV7-3	TRBJ2-1	NA	NA	TGTGCCAGCAGCTCCGAGGTAGGGGCAGGCTACAATGAGCAGTTCTTC	CASSSEVGAGYNEQFF
TRBV25-1	TRBJ1-6	NA	TRBD1	TGTGCCAGCAGTTACACAGGGGGCCCACCCCTCCACTTT	CASSYTGGPPLHF
TRBV27	TRBJ1-5	once	NA	TGTGCCAGCAGTTCTTTGTCCAATCAGCCCCAGCATTTT	CASSSLSNQPQHF
TRBV6-5	TRBJ1-5	NA	TRBD1	TGTGCCAGCAGTCCAGGGGGTCAGCCCCAGCATTTT	CASSPGGQPQHF
TRBV28	TRBJ1-2	NA	NA	TGTGCCAGCAGTTTAGGGCAGAACTATGGCTACACCTTC	CASSLGQNYGYTF
TRBV15	TRBJ1-2	NA	NA	TGTGCCACCAGCAGAGATTCAGAATTTGGCTACACCTTC	CATSRDSEFGYTF
TRBV4-2	TRBJ2-1	NA	TRBD2	TGTGCCAGCAGCAGAGGGACTAGCGTCAATGAGCAGTTCTTC	CASSRGTSVNEQFF
TRBV5-6	TRBJ1-1	NA	TRBD1	TGTGCCAGCAGCCCAGACAGGGGGATGAACACTGAAGCTTTCTTT	CASSPDRGMNTEAFF
TRBV6-5	TRBJ2-7	NA	TRBD1	TGTGCCAGCAGAGGGACAGGGGGGGACGAGCAGTACTTC	CASRGTGGDEQYF
TRBV28	TRBJ2-2	once	NA	TGTGCCAGCAGTTTATCAGCGAACACCGGGGAGCTGTTTTTT	CASSLSANTGELFF
TRBV4-2	TRBJ1-4	NA	TRBD1	TGTGCCAGCAGCCAAGCGGGGACAGATTTAGGGGAAAAACTGTTTTTT	CASSQAGTDLGEKLFF
TRBV11-3	TRBJ1-2	NA	TRBD1	TGTGCCAGCAGCACGTCTACAGGGGACGGCTACACCTTC	CASSTSTGDGYTF
TRBV14	TRBJ2-2	once	NA	TGTGCCAGCAGCCAAATGAGAGGAGCCACCGGGGAGCTGTTTTTT	CASSQMRGATGELFF
TRBV25-1	TRBJ2-1	once	TRBD2	TGTGCCAGCAGTGCTAGCGGGAGCTCCTACAATGAGCAGTTCTTC	CASSASGSSYNEQFF
TRBV18	TRBJ1-4	once	NA	TGTGCCAGCTCACCGCAGGGTCGCGACGGAAAACTGTTTTTT	CASSPQGRDGKLFF
TRBV18	TRBJ2-7	medium-sized	NA	TGTGCCAGCCGTTCAGGCCCCTACGAGCAGTACTTC	CASRSGPYEQYF
TRBV5-1	TRBJ2-7	NA	TRBD2	TGCGCCAGCAGCTTGGGGACTAGCGGATCCTACGAGCAGTACTTC	CASSLGTSGSYEQYF
TRBV4-2	TRBJ1-1	NA	NA	TGTGCCAGCAGCCTACAGCCGTCCATGAACACTGAAGCTTTCTTT	CASSLQPSMNTEAFF
TRBV30	TRBJ1-5	few	TRBD1	TGTGCCTGGTGGTCCAGGGGGCCAGAGAGCAATCAGCCCCAGCATTTT	CAWWSRGPESNQPQHF
TRBV25-1	TRBJ1-2	NA	TRBD1	TGTGCCAGCAGTGAACTCCGGGACAGGGACTATGGCTACACCTTC	CASSELRDRDYGYTF
TRBV16	TRBJ2-2	NA	NA	TGTGCCAGCAGCCAGGCTGGGAACACCGGGGAGCTGTTTTTT	CASSQAGNTGELFF
TRBV11-2	TRBJ1-1	NA	TRBD1	TGTGCCAGCAGCTTAGGGACAGGGGCTTACGAAGCTTTCTTT	CASSLGTGAYEAFF
TRBV27	TRBJ1-6	NA	NA	TGTGCCAGCAGTTTATGGTCTGCGGTCGGTAATTCACCCCTCCACTTT	CASSLWSAVGNSPLHF
TRBV30	TRBJ2-1	NA	NA	TGTGCCTGGAGTGTTTCGGGGGGCAACTACAATGAGCAGTTCTTC	CAWSVSGGNYNEQFF
TRBV9	TRBJ2-1	once	NA	TGTGCCAGCAGCCCCTCGGCGCGGGGCCCCTACAATGAGCAGTTCTTC	CASSPSARGPYNEQFF
TRBV11-2	TRBJ2-7	NA	TRBD1	TGTGCCAGCAGCTCTCGACAGGGGTCCTACGAGCAGTACTTC	CASSSRQGSYEQYF
TRBV13	TRBJ1-2	NA	TRBD1	TGTGCCAGCAGGAGAGGGGGCGCAGGTTATGGCTACACCTTC	CASRRGGAGYGYTF
TRBV24-1	TRBJ2-5	NA	TRBD2	TGTGCCACCAGTGACCGTCTAGCGGAAGAGACCCAGTACTTC	CATSDRLAEETQYF
TRBV6-1	TRBJ2-7	NA	TRBD1	TGTGCCAGCAGTGAAGCTTCCGGCGCGCAGGGGGTTAGGATAAGCTTTTACGAGCAGTACTTC	CASSEASGAQGVRISFYEQYF
TRBV6-6	TRBJ1-5	few	TRBD1	TGTGCCAGCCAGCAGGGACAGAGTAGCAATCAGCCCCAGCATTTT	CASQQGQSSNQPQHF
TRBV18	TRBJ1-1	NA	NA	TGTGCCAGCTCTCCCACAACAGGCTCCGCCACTGAAGCTTTCTTT	CASSPTTGSATEAFF
TRBV11-2	TRBJ2-1	NA	TRBD2	TGTGCCAGCAGCTTCGGAGCGGGAGTCGAGGAGCAGTTCTTC	CASSFGAGVEEQFF
TRBV3-1/TRBV3-2	TRBJ2-7	NA	NA	TGTGCCAGCAGCCAAGTGGAGTTCAACGAGCAGTACTTC	CASSQVEFNEQYF
TRBV5-1	TRBJ2-7	NA	TRBD1	TGCGCCAGCAGCCTCCGAACAGGGGAACCCCGCGAGCAGTACTTC	CASSLRTGEPREQYF
TRBV29-1	TRBJ1-4	NA	NA	TGCAGCGCCGATACAGGGATGGCTGAAAAACTGTTTTTT	CSADTGMAEKLFF
TRBV21-1	TRBJ2-1	NA	NA	TGTGCCAGCAGCAAAAAACCATACCCTAGGGGACCGGGAGCCTACAATGAGCAGTTCTTC	CASSKKPYPRGPGAYNEQFF
TRBV11-2	TRBJ2-7	NA	TRBD1	TGTGCCAGCAGCCTGCATCAGGGGGCTGGTTCCTACGAGCAGTACTTC	CASSLHQGAGSYEQYF
TRBV7-3	TRBJ2-3	NA	TRBD2	TGTGCCAGCAGCCGAACTAGCGGGAGTAGCACAGATACGCAGTATTTT	CASSRTSGSSTDTQYF
TRBV7-2	TRBJ2-1	NA	NA	TGTGCCAGCAGACTCCTGCAGGGGAGCTCCTACAATGAGCAGTTCTTC	CASRLLQGSSYNEQFF
TRBV14	TRBJ1-5	NA	NA	TGTGCCAGCAGCCAACATAGCAATCAGCCCCAGCATTTT	CASSQHSNQPQHF
TRBV30	TRBJ2-3	NA	NA	TGTGCCTGGAGTGTACTAGGGTGGGATACGCAGTATTTT	CAWSVLGWDTQYF
TRBV6-1	TRBJ1-5	once	NA	TGTGCCAGCAGTGAAGGGCCCAAGGCGGGCAATCAGCCCCAGCATTTT	CASSEGPKAGNQPQHF